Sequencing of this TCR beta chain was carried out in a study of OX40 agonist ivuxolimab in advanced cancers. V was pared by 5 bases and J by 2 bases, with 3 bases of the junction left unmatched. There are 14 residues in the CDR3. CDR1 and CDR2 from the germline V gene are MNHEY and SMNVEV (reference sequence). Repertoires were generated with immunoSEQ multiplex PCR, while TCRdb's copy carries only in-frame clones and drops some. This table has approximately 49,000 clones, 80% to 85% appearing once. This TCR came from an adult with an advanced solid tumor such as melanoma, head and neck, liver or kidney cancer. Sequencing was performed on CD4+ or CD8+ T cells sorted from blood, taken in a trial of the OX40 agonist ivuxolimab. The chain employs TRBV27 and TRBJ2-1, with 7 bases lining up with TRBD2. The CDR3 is CASSMLAAYNEQFF. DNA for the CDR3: TGTGCCAGCAGTATGCTAGCGGCCTACAATGAGCAGTTCTTC.